This entry features one TCR beta chain sequence. Its matching antigen is unknown. This entry comes from a study of T cell responses to AZD1222 COVID-19 vaccine. General observations from the study: Rises in breadth and depth of Spike-specific TCRs came after two AZD1222 doses.

Here immunoSEQ multiplex PCR was the method, and the copy in TCRdb shows in-frame clones only, minus some. The repertoire holds more than 100,000 clones, with approximately 92% as singletons. The source is an adult in good health. Sequencing used peripheral blood, obtained on day 0 of AZD1222 vaccination.

The CDR3 spells CASSESSGVYNEQFF. The DNA of the CDR3 is TGCGCCAGCAGTGAATCCAGCGGGGTGTACAATGAGCAGTTCTTC. The V call is TRBV10-1, the J call TRBJ2-1; the match to TRBD2 covers 7 bases. The CDR3 length is 15 residues. From germline, CDR1 is WNHNN and CDR2 SYGVQD (reference sequence). Unmatched junction bases numbered 6, after V lost 3 bases and J lost 4 bases.